The source of this TCR beta chain is a study of Ad26.COV2.S vaccination and SARS-CoV-2 variants. Study in general: Administration of Ad26.COV2.S was intramuscular, either once or twice 56 days apart. General study findings and limits: Participants in the vaccine arm had higher spike-specific TCR breadth; placebo recipients had lower.

Germline CDR1 MNHEY, CDR2 SVGAGI. This CDR3 has 13 residues. V was trimmed by 4 bases and J by 5 bases, leaving 11 bases between them. Produced via immunoSEQ multiplex PCR; TCRdb's table is partial and in-frame only. The sample has some 320,000 clones, roughly 86% seen once. Regarding treatment: approximately 18 received Ad26.COV2.S at low or high dose, single or two shots; 5 received placebo; per-sample allocation not given. Sampling occurred on day 63 after the first vaccine or placebo injection. Remarks on this clone: Antigen unknown.

The specimen comprised peripheral blood, sampled in a trial of Ad26.COV2.S vaccine versus placebo. This TCR was sampled from a person aged 18 to 59 who received the Ad26.COV2.S COVID-19 vaccine or a placebo. The chain uses TRBV6-5 and TRBJ1-2; D perhaps matches TRBD1 (5 bases). CDR3 bases: TGTGCCAGCAGTTTTGACAGAACTTATGGCTACACCTTC. It encodes CASSFDRTYGYTF.